The T cell receptor (beta chain) under discussion was sequenced for a study of T cells after yellow fever vaccination. Generation of TCR cDNA used 5'RACE template switching (which added a universal primer site and UMIs). TCRdb redid the calling of the 5' RACE reads with MiXCR, one entry per CDR3 protein. The repertoire holds 110,000 or so distinct CDR3 sequences, with 6.5% to 9% as singletons. The V gene lost 3 bases and the J gene lost 0 bases, with 2 bases spanning the gap. Germline V gene lookup returns CDR1 DFQATT and CDR2 SNEGSKA (reference sequence). The length of the CDR3 is 12 residues. This clonotype was seen ten or more times.

This chain uses TRBV20-1 with TRBJ2-2; D gene unclear. This clonotype was obtained from a young man who received the YFV17D yellow fever vaccine. The material sequenced was CD4+ T cells sorted from PBMCs, taken around 45 days after the first yellow fever vaccination. CDR3 bases: TGCAGTGCTAGCGCGAACACCGGGGAGCTGTTTTTT. Its protein product is CSASANTGELFF.